The sequence of this T cell receptor beta chain was determined in a study of T cells in Graves' hyperthyroidism and ophthalmopathy. Study context: Peripheral blood samples were taken at initial diagnosis, prior to any treatment.

Amplified TCR beta CDR3 regions came from RNA transcripts. A first-round RT-PCR of the TCR CDR3 used the HTBI primer set. From the multiplex PCR reads, TCRdb called clonotypes with MiXCR, one entry per CDR3 protein. Here the sample spans around 690,000 distinct CDR3 sequences, around 21% being singletons. In its sample, this clonotype was seen a few times. Subjects with ophthalmopathy showed a Clinical Activity Score no lower than 3, a NOSPECS grade no lower than 4, and a duration shorter than 3 months. The PBMCs were sourced from fresh peripheral blood (more than 9 ml). What was sequenced was blood. The clonotype comes from a young man with Graves' ophthalmopathy.

The DNA of the CDR3 is TGTGCCAGCAGCCCCACCCGGGACTCAGCATACACAGGAGATACGCAGTATTTT. Its translation is CASSPTRDSAYTGDTQYF. The gene calls are TRBV12-3 or TRBV12-4 and TRBJ2-3; tentatively, D is TRBD2 (6 bases). V shed 6 bases and J shed 5 bases, with 27 bases lying between them. The length of the CDR3 is 18 residues.